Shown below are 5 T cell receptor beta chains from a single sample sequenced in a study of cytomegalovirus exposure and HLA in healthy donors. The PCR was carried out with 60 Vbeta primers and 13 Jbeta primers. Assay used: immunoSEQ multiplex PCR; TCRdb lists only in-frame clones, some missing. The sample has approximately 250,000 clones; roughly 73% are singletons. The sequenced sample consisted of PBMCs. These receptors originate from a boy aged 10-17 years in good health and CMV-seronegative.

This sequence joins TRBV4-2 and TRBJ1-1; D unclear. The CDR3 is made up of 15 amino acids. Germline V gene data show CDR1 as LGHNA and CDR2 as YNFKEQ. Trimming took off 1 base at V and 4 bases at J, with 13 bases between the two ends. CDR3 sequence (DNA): TGTGCCAGCAGCCAAGCGTTCGGGGAGGGCACTGAAGCTTTCTTT. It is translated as CASSQAFGEGTEAFF.

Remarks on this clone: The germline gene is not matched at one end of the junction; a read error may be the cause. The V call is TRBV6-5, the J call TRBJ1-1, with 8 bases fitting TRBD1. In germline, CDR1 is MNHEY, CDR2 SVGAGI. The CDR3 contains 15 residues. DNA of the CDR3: TGTGCCAGCAGTCACTCCGGACAGGGGAACACTGAAGCTTTCTTT. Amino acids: CASSHSGQGNTEAFF.

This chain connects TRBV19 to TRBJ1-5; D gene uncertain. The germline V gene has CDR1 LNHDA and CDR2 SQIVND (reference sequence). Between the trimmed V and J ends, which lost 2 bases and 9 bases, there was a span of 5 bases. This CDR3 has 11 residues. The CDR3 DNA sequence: TGTGCCAGTAGTATAACGGGGCCCCAGCATTTT. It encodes CASSITGPQHF.

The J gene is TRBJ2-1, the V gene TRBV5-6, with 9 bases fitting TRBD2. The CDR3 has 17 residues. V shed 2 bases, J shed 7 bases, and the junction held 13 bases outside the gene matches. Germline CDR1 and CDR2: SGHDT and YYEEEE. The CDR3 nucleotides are TGTGCCAGCAGCTTTTGGATCGCGGGAGGGCCCGGGAATGAGCAGTTCTTC. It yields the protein CASSFWIAGGPGNEQFF.

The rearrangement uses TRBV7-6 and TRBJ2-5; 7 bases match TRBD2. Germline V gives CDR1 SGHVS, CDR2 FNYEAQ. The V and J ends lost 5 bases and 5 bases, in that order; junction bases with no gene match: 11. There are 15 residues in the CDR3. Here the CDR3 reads CASSLPGGTRETQYF. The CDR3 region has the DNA TGTGCCAGCAGCCTCCCGGGGGGAACTCGGGAGACCCAGTACTTC. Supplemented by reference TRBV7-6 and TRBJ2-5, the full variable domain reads GAGVSQSPRYKVTKRGQDVALRCDPISGHVSLYWYRQALGQGPEFLTYFNYEAQQDKSGLPNDRFSAERPEGSISTLTIQRTEQRDSAMYRCASSLPGGTRETQYFGPGTRLLVL.